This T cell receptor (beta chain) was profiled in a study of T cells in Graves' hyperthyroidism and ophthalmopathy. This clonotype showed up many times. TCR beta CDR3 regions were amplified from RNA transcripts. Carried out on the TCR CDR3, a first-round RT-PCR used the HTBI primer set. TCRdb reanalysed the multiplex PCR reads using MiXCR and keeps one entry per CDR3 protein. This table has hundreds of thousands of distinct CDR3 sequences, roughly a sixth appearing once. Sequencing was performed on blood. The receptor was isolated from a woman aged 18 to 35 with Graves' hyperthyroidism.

CDR3 in amino acids: CASSHQGRRHTDTQYF. CDR3 nucleotides: TGTGCCAGCAGTCACCAGGGACGGCGACACACAGATACGCAGTATTTT. This chain joins TRBV28 and TRBJ2-3; D may match TRBD1 or TRBD2 (5 bases each). The CDR3 covers 16 residues. The ends were cut back, 5 bases at V and 2 bases at J, with 17 bases in the middle. Per the germline V gene, CDR1 is MDHEN and CDR2 is SYDVKM.